The 29 T cell receptor beta chains listed next were all sequenced from one sample in a study of PD-L1 blockade in urothelial cancer. Measured with immunoSEQ multiplex PCR; TCRdb has only the in-frame clones, and not every one. The top ten hold 9.5% to 15% of the sample, which has under 20,000 clones, approximately 91% seen once. The sample's time point: pretreatment peripheral blood. The sequencing used PBMCs, collected around atezolizumab (anti-PD-L1) treatment. These receptors were taken from a man between 65 and 79 years old with urothelial cancer.

The gene calls are TRBV7-6 and TRBJ1-4; 8 bases are shared with TRBD1. Germline loops: CDR1 SGHVS, CDR2 FNYEAQ. Unmatched junction bases numbered 14, after V lost 5 bases and J lost 6 bases. CDR3 length: 17 amino acids. The CDR3 reads CASSLRNRGFRHEKLFF. The CDR3 nucleotides are TGTGCCAGCAGCCTCCGAAACAGGGGGTTCCGGCATGAAAAACTGTTTTTT. Complete variable domain (other parts from reference TRBV7-6 and TRBJ1-4): GAGVSQSPRYKVTKRGQDVALRCDPISGHVSLYWYRQALGQGPEFLTYFNYEAQQDKSGLPNDRFSAERPEGSISTLTIQRTEQRDSAMYRCASSLRNRGFRHEKLFFGSGTQLSVL.

This chain connects TRBV6-5 to TRBJ2-1; TRBD2 might be the D (5 bases). The CDR3 runs 13 residues. CDR1 is MNHEY and CDR2 is SVGAGI in the germline V gene. Trimming left V 3 bases short and J 9 bases short, with 12 bases between. The CDR3 DNA reads as TGTGCCAGCAGTTATGTCGGGGTGGGTGAGCAGTTCTTC. Encoded protein: CASSYVGVGEQFF.

The CDR3 coding sequence is TGTGCCAGCAGTTTACTGAGGACAGAGGGGGCCATCGGAAAACTGTTTTTT. This sequence encodes CASSLLRTEGAIGKLFF. The chain links TRBV27 to TRBJ1-4, with TRBD1 matching 7 bases. V shed 2 bases, J shed 10 bases, and the junction held 16 bases outside the gene matches. CDR1 MNHEY and CDR2 SMNVEV come from the germline V gene (reference sequence). This CDR3 region has 17 residues.

The chain employs TRBV9 and TRBJ2-7; tentatively, D is TRBD1 (6 bases). Germline V CDR1 and CDR2: SGDLS, YYNGEE. This CDR3 is built from 15 residues. V lost 3 bases and J lost 1, with 14 bases in between. In DNA, the CDR3 is TGTGCCAGCAGCGCTCGGGACACGAGATCCTACGAGCAGTACTTC. Protein product: CASSARDTRSYEQYF.

This clone was detected only once. CDR3 DNA sequence: TGCGCCAGCAGCCCGGGACAGGCTTCCTCCTACGAGCAGTACTTC. This translates into CASSPGQASSYEQYF. The V and J genes are TRBV5-1 and TRBJ2-7; 8 bases match TRBD1. Germline lookup yields CDR1 SGHRS and CDR2 YFSETQ. This CDR3 spans 15 amino acids. V dropped 4 bases and J dropped 0; count of bases not matched to a gene: 6.

This clone was recorded a few times. The rearrangement links TRBV7-9 to TRBJ1-2; a weak D match, TRBD1 (5 bases). Germline CDR1 is SEHNR and CDR2 is FQNEAQ (reference sequence). The V end was cut by 0 bases, the J end by 4 bases, with 12 bases between. The CDR3 extends over 15 amino acids. CDR3 DNA sequence: TGTGCCAGCAGCTTAGCGGGCTTTCAGGGCTATGGCTACACCTTC. The encoded protein is CASSLAGFQGYGYTF.

The chain links TRBV2 to TRBJ1-1, with D possibly matching TRBD1 (5 bases). This CDR3 region has 14 residues. Trimming shortened V by 8 bases and J by 5 bases, and 18 bases separated the two germline ends. Looked up from germline, CDR1 is SNHLY and CDR2 is FYNNEI. The CDR3 DNA sequence: TGTGCCAGCCCCGGATTCGGGGGTCATACTGAAGCTTTCTTT. Encoded protein: CASPGFGGHTEAFF.

The V gene is TRBV2, the J gene TRBJ1-3; the match to TRBD1 covers 7 bases. V shed 4 bases, J shed 2 bases, and the junction held 2 bases outside the gene matches. CDR3 length: 14 residues. Germline CDR1 SNHLY, CDR2 FYNNEI. CDR3 loop: CASSGQGAGNTIYF. Here the CDR3 DNA reads TGTGCCAGCAGTGGACAGGGTGCTGGAAACACCATATATTTT.

A single count supports this clone. The gene calls are TRBV2 and TRBJ1-4, with TRBD1 matching over 11 bases. Trimming cost V 6 bases and J 7 bases; bases outside gene matches: 4. This CDR3 has 14 residues. From germline, CDR1 is SNHLY and CDR2 FYNNEI. The DNA of the CDR3 is TGTGCCAGCAGAGCCGGGACAGGGGGTGAAAAACTGTTTTTT. Amino acids: CASRAGTGGEKLFF.

This clone appeared a single time. The rearrangement joins TRBV10-3 to TRBJ2-3, with 9 nucleotides matching TRBD2. The length of the CDR3 is 16 residues. In germline, CDR1 is ENHRY, CDR2 SYGVKD. The trim removed 11 bases at V and 4 bases at J, leaving 16 bases unmatched. CDR3: CASRGASGAFPDTQYF. The CDR3 region has the DNA TGTGCCTCCAGGGGCGCTAGCGGGGCATTCCCAGATACGCAGTATTTT.

The chain recombines TRBV6-5 with TRBJ2-7; no clear D gene. The CDR3 extends over 10 amino acids. The ends were cut back, 9 bases at V and 4 bases at J, with 7 bases in the middle. Germline CDR1 reads MNHEY; CDR2 reads SVGAGI. The CDR3 sequence is CASGVYEQYF. CDR3 nucleotides: TGTGCCAGTGGAGTATACGAGCAGTACTTC.

The genes are TRBV15 and TRBJ1-4, with 8 bases fitting TRBD1. This CDR3 is 13 amino acids long. Looked up from germline, CDR1 is LNHNV and CDR2 is YYDKDF (reference sequence). The trim removed 4 bases at V and 8 bases at J, leaving 3 bases unmatched. CDR3 sequence: CATSKQGDEKLFF. DNA of the CDR3: TGTGCCACCAGCAAACAGGGGGACGAAAAACTGTTTTTT.

The rearrangement uses TRBV29-1 and TRBJ2-7, with D hard to call. V was trimmed by 0 bases and J by 3 bases, leaving 15 bases between them. Germline values: CDR1 SQVTM, CDR2 ANQGSEA. This CDR3 region has 15 residues. CDR3 region: CSVEDNREGYYEQYF. The DNA for the CDR3 is TGCAGCGTTGAAGATAACAGAGAAGGCTACTACGAGCAGTACTTC.

V usage is TRBV4-1 and J usage is TRBJ2-2, with a weak D call TRBD1 (6 bases). V was clipped by 4 bases and J by 4 bases, with 19 bases between them. The CDR3 sequence is 17 residues long. CDR1 is MGHRA, CDR2 YSYEKL, per germline. CDR3 in DNA: TGCGCCAGCAGCCCCAACCCGGGACAATATATCACCGGGGAGCTGTTTTTT. Its translation: CASSPNPGQYITGELFF.

The genes are TRBV7-9 and TRBJ1-1; no reliable D call. The CDR3 runs to 16 residues. From germline, CDR1 is SEHNR and CDR2 FQNEAQ (reference sequence). The V and J ends lost 4 bases and 7 bases respectively, with 22 bases between them. DNA for the CDR3: TGTGCCAGCAGCTCACAGCCTGTGACACGTCCAAGTGAAGCTTTCTTT. It codes for CASSSQPVTRPSEAFF.

The V gene is TRBV7-9, the J gene TRBJ2-4, with D unresolved. Germline-derived CDR1 and CDR2 are SEHNR and FQNEAQ (reference sequence). This CDR3 is 12 amino acids long. Between the trimmed V and J ends, which lost 5 bases and 7 bases, there was a span of 9 bases. CDR3 loop: CASSPVANIQYF. The DNA for the CDR3 is TGTGCCAGCAGCCCGGTTGCGAACATTCAGTACTTC. Based on the CDR3 plus reference TRBV7-9 and TRBJ2-4, the full variable domain is DTGVSQNPRHKITKRGQNVTFRCDPISEHNRLYWYRQTLGQGPEFLTYFQNEAQLEKSRLLSDRFSAERPKGSFSTLEIQRTEQGDSAMYLCASSPVANIQYFGAGTRLSVL.

In nucleotides, the CDR3 is TGTGCCAGCCGTCGGACTCCGGGAGAGACCCAGTACTTC. Protein sequence: CASRRTPGETQYF. The chain recombines TRBV2 with TRBJ2-5, with D possibly matching TRBD2 (5 bases). There are 13 residues in the CDR3. V gave up 8 bases and J gave up 4 bases, with 14 bases separating them. In germline, CDR1 is SNHLY, CDR2 FYNNEI.

The V gene is TRBV7-9, the J gene TRBJ2-3; D is ambiguous. Per germline, CDR1 SEHNR and CDR2 FQNEAQ (reference sequence). Trimming shortened V by 2 bases and J by 4 bases, and 7 bases separated the two germline ends. The CDR3 is 13 residues long. As DNA, the CDR3 is TGTGCCAGCAGCTTATTAGTCGCAGATACGCAGTATTTT. Translation: CASSLLVADTQYF. Together with reference TRBV7-9 and TRBJ2-3, the CDR3 gives the full variable domain: DTGVSQNPRHKITKRGQNVTFRCDPISEHNRLYWYRQTLGQGPEFLTYFQNEAQLEKSRLLSDRFSAERPKGSFSTLEIQRTEQGDSAMYLCASSLLVADTQYFGPGTRLTVL.

The sample holds a few counts of this clone. The J gene is TRBJ2-7, the V gene TRBV30; TRBD1 matches 7 bases. This CDR3 spans 12 amino acids. V was pared by 3 bases and J by 6 bases, with 5 bases of the junction left unmatched. Looked up from germline, CDR1 is GTSNPN and CDR2 is SVGIG (reference sequence). The CDR3 is CAWRRTGLEQYF. DNA of the CDR3: TGTGCCTGGAGACGGACAGGTCTCGAGCAGTACTTC.

The chain has TRBV4-1 and TRBJ1-3, with 8 bases matching TRBD1. The CDR3 sequence is 16 residues long. J gave up 3 bases and V 2 bases, and 6 bases lay outside the gene matches. Germline CDR1 and CDR2: MGHRA and YSYEKL. This CDR3 is CASSQNQGARGNTIYF. The CDR3 coding sequence is TGCGCCAGCAGCCAAAATCAGGGGGCGCGTGGAAACACCATATATTTT.

This chain uses TRBV10-1 with TRBJ2-1; tentative D call: TRBD2 (6 bases). The germline V gene encodes CDR1 WNHNN and CDR2 SYGVQD (reference sequence). This CDR3 region has 14 residues. V lost 3 bases, J lost 5 bases, and 11 bases lay in between. CDR3 residues: CASSDGSGDNEQFF. The CDR3 DNA reads as TGCGCCAGCAGTGACGGATCGGGGGACAATGAGCAGTTCTTC.

The chain employs TRBV5-4 and TRBJ2-3; TRBD1 matches at 7 bases. The CDR3 is 16 residues long. V lost 4 bases, J lost 2 bases, and 10 bases stayed unmatched. The germline V gene encodes CDR1 SGHNT and CDR2 YYREEE (reference sequence). In nucleotides, the CDR3 is TGTGCCAGCAGCGGCGAACGGGACAGCTACACAGATACGCAGTATTTT. It codes for CASSGERDSYTDTQYF.

V is TRBV11-3 and J is TRBJ2-3; D possibly corresponds to TRBD2 (6 bases). Germline lookup yields CDR1 SGHNT and CDR2 YENEEA. The V gene lost 5 bases and the J gene lost 1 base, with 16 bases spanning the gap. The CDR3 consists of 16 residues. In nucleotides, the CDR3 is TGTGCCAGCAGCCGGGGACTCCGGCCCCGCACAGATACGCAGTATTTT. As protein: CASSRGLRPRTDTQYF.

This chain connects TRBV29-1 to TRBJ2-5; TRBD2 is a possible D gene (7 bases). Trimming took off 1 base at V and 5 bases at J, with 14 bases between the two ends. This CDR3 comprises 14 residues. Germline V gene lookup returns CDR1 SQVTM and CDR2 ANQGSEA. The CDR3 bases are TGCAGCGTTGAAGTGGGAGGGGGAGCGGAGACCCAGTACTTC. Its translation: CSVEVGGGAETQYF.

V usage is TRBV13 and J usage is TRBJ1-1; D gene unclear. The CDR3 runs 16 residues. Trimming left V 0 bases short and J 0 bases short, with 11 bases between. In germline, CDR1 is PRHDT, CDR2 FYEKMQ (reference sequence). The CDR3 sequence: CASSLGVQLLNTEAFF. The DNA for the CDR3 is TGTGCCAGCAGCTTAGGGGTTCAACTACTGAACACTGAAGCTTTCTTT.

The chain is built from TRBV5-6 and TRBJ1-2, with TRBD1 identical over 8 bases. The CDR3 is 15 residues long. Germline-derived CDR1 and CDR2 are SGHDT and YYEEEE. The V gene end was trimmed by 0 bases and the J gene end by 5 bases; junction bases not matched to a gene: 6. The CDR3 sequence: CASSLVAGGPYGYTF. The CDR3 nucleotides read TGTGCCAGCAGCTTGGTGGCAGGGGGCCCGTATGGCTACACCTTC.

This chain joins TRBV7-9 and TRBJ2-1; D may be TRBD1 (6 bases). The germline V gene has CDR1 SEHNR and CDR2 FQNEAQ (reference sequence). This CDR3 comprises 13 residues. V gave up 1 base and J gave up 9 bases, with 10 bases separating them. In DNA form, the CDR3 reads TGTGCCAGCAGCTTAGTAGGGACAAGTGAGCAGTTCTTC. This codes for CASSLVGTSEQFF.

The rearrangement links TRBV4-2 to TRBJ2-3; D is possibly TRBD1 (6 bases). In germline, CDR1 is LGHNA, CDR2 YNFKEQ. Trimming took 0 bases from V and 1 from J, leaving 11 bases between them. This CDR3 comprises 16 residues. The CDR3 here is CASSQDPPGGTDTQYF. CDR3 nucleotides: TGTGCCAGCAGCCAAGATCCACCAGGGGGCACAGATACGCAGTATTTT.

The chain recombines TRBV5-1 with TRBJ1-2; D gene ambiguous. The germline V gene has CDR1 SGHRS and CDR2 YFSETQ. Trimming left V 0 bases short and J 4 bases short, with 4 bases between. This CDR3 has 12 amino acids. For the CDR3, the DNA is TGCGCCAGCAGCTTGGACAGCTATGGCTACACCTTC. This gives the protein CASSLDSYGYTF.